This T cell receptor beta chain was observed in a study of regulatory T cells in long-lasting Graves disease. Whole-study context: Those with persistent Graves' disease had received antithyroid drugs for over 5 years with positive TSH receptor antibodies. Overall study results and limits: Thyroid tissue was not studied; only peripheral blood was.

CDR3 regions were amplified by Arm-PCR using iRepertoire HTBI primers to build TCR beta libraries. TCRdb used MiXCR to reprocess the multiplex PCR reads, holding one entry per CDR3 protein. The sample yields roughly 450,000 distinct CDR3 sequences, about 20% seen once. Time point indicated: persistent/refractory GD, antithyroid drugs over 5 years with positive TRAb. Researchers made the TCR library from RNA that was extracted from PBMCs. The CDR3 is 18 residues long. V gave up 5 bases and J gave up 0 bases, with 17 bases separating them. The germline V gene encodes CDR1 MGHRA and CDR2 YSYEKL. A remark on this clonotype: Its cognate antigen is unknown.

The starting material was peripheral blood mononuclear cells (PBMCs), obtained when the disease was refractory, from a patient treated with antithyroid drugs. The chain has TRBV4-1 and TRBJ2-6; the D gene is possibly TRBD1 (6 bases). This receptor was identified in a female donor with Graves disease. CDR3 protein: CASSARTQGSSGANVLTF. The CDR3 DNA reads TGCGCCAGCAGCGCCAGGACCCAGGGGAGCTCTGGGGCCAACGTCCTGACTTTC.